This TCR beta chain is from a study of OX40 agonist ivuxolimab in advanced cancers. On the study more broadly: A history of anti-PD-1, anti-PD-L1 or anti-CTLA-4 therapy was acceptable, and approximately 39% had some. Overall study findings and caveats: The 0.1-3.0 mg/kg partial responders had among the lowest clonal expansion.

Turning to this clone: Its antigen is unidentified.

Trimming shortened V by 6 bases and J by 0 bases, and 12 bases separated the two germline ends. The germline V gene has CDR1 LNHDA and CDR2 SQIVND (reference sequence). CDR3 length: 15 residues. The repertoire was sequenced with immunoSEQ multiplex PCR; TCRdb's copy has only in-frame clones and lacks some. The sample holds some 17,000 clones, approximately 87% seen once. With autoimmune disease history or systemic immunosuppression, patients were excluded. The chain links TRBV19 to TRBJ1-3; D is ambiguous. The sample in question was CD4+ or CD8+ T cells sorted from blood, obtained in a trial of the OX40 agonist ivuxolimab. This clonotype was sampled from an adult with an advanced solid tumor such as melanoma, head and neck, liver or kidney cancer. This chain's CDR3 is CASRTAASSGNTIYF. The CDR3 region has the DNA TGTGCCAGTAGGACTGCGGCGAGCTCTGGAAACACCATATATTTT.